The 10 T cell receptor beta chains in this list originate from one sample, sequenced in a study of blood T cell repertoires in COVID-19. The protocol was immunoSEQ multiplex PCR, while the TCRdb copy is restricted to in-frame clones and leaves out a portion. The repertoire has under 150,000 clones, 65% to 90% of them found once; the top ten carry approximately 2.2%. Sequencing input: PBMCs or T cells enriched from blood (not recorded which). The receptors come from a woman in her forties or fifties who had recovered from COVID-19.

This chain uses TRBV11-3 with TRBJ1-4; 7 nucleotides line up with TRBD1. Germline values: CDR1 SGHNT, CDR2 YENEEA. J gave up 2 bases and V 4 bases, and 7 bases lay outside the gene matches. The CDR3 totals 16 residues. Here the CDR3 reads CASSSRVTGTNEKLFF. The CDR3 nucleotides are TGTGCCAGCAGCTCGAGGGTGACAGGGACTAATGAAAAACTGTTTTTT.

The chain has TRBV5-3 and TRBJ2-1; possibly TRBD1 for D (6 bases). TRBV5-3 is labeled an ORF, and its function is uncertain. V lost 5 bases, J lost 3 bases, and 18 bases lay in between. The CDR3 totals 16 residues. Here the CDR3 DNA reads TGTGCCAGAAGGCCTTACGCCGGGACACTCTACAATGAGCAGTTCTTC. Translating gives CARRPYAGTLYNEQFF.

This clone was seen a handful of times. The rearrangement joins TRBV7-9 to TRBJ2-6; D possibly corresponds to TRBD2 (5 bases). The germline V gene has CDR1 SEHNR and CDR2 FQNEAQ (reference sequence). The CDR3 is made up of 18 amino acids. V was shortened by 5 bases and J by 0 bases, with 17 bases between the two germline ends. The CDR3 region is CASSPSPFGVSGANVLTF. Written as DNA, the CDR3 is TGTGCCAGCAGCCCGTCCCCGTTCGGGGTCTCTGGGGCCAACGTCCTGACTTTC.

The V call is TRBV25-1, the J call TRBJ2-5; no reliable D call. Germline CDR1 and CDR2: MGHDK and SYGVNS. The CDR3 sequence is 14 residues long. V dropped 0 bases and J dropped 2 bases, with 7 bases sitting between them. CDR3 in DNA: TGTGCCAGCAGTGAATACAGAAATCAAGAGACCCAGTACTTC. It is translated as CASSEYRNQETQYF.

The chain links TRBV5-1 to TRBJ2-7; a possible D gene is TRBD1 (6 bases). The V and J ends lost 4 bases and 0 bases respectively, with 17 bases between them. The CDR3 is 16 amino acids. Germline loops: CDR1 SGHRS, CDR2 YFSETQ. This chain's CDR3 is CASSPLGQSNSYEQYF. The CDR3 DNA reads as TGCGCCAGCAGCCCCCTAGGACAGAGCAACTCCTACGAGCAGTACTTC.

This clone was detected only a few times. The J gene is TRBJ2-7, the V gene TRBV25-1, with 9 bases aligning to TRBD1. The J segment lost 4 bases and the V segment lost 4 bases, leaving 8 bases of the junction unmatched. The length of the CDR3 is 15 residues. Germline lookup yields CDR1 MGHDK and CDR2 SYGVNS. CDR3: CASSGPSDRGYEQYF. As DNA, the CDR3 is TGTGCCAGCAGTGGTCCAAGTGACAGGGGGTACGAGCAGTACTTC.

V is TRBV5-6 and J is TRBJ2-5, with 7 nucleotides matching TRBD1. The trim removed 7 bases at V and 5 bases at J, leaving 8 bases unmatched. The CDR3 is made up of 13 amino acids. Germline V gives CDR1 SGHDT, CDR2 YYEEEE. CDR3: CASGRTGAETQYF. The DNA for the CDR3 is TGTGCCAGCGGGCGAACAGGGGCCGAGACCCAGTACTTC.

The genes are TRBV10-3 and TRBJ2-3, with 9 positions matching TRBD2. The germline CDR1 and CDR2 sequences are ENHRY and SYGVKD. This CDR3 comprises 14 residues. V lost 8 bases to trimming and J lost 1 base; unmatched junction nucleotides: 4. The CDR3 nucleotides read TGTGCCATCGGCGGCGGGGGGGGCACAGATACGCAGTATTTT. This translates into CAIGGGGGTDTQYF.

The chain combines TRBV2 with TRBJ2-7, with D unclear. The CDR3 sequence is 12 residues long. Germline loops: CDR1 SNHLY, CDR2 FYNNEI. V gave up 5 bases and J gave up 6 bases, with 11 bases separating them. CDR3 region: CASSPGLSEQYF. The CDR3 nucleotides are TGTGCCAGCAGTCCCGGGTTGTCCGAGCAGTACTTC.

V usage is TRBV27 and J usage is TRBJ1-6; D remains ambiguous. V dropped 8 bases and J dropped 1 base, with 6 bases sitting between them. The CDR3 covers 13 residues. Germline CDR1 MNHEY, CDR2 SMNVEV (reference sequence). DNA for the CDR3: TGTGCCAGCCAGTTGTCCTATAATTCACCCCTCCACTTT. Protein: CASQLSYNSPLHF.